This T cell receptor beta chain was recorded in a study of identical twins. Whole-study findings and limits: Twin sharing of out-of-frame TCR alpha was underestimated by models in monozygotic pairs. Cord blood's abundant beta clonotypes had fewer insertions, unlike memory repertoires.

From germline, CDR1 is SGDLS and CDR2 YYNGEE. CDR3 length: 9 amino acids. The authors used template switching to add a universal primer site and gave cDNA unique molecular identifiers. TCRdb ran MiXCR on the 5' RACE reads and lists one entry per CDR3 protein. The data contain over 550,000 distinct CDR3 sequences, around 7.4% of them singletons. Of note for this clonotype: Its antigen is as yet unknown. The junction and the germline gene differ at one end; a read error may be behind it.

The sample was also reused in another study, on yellow fever vaccine responses in identical twins.

The sequence was collected from a woman aged 18 to 35 in good health. Sequences were obtained from PBMCs. This chain joins TRBV9 and TRBJ1-2, with a tentative D call TRBD1 (6 bases). The CDR3 reads CASSPRTDF. In nucleotides, the CDR3 is TGTGCCAGCAGCCCCCGGACAGACTTC.